What follows describes a single T cell receptor (beta chain). What it binds is unknown. The PCR was carried out with 60 Vbeta primers and 13 Jbeta primers. Sequencing used immunoSEQ multiplex PCR; TCRdb keeps in-frame clones, though not all of them. Of 95,000 or so clones in the sample, about 73% are singletons; the top ten hold around 15%. CDR1 and CDR2 (germline): SGHNT, YYREEE (reference sequence). V was clipped by 4 bases and J by 3 bases; unmatched bases: 10. The CDR3 is 16 residues long. The data derive from a study of cytomegalovirus exposure and HLA in healthy donors. Whole-study findings and limits: Later work associated fewer than 20,000 TCR beta sequences with HLA alleles at 0.05 false discovery rate. The authors excluded some V segments, including TRBV6-2 and TRBV6-3, as indistinguishable.

Sequencing was performed on PBMCs. The rearrangement uses TRBV5-4 and TRBJ2-3; TRBD2 aligns across 8 bases. This receptor was identified in a woman aged 45 to 65 in good health and CMV-seropositive. CDR3 loop: CASSASAGVETDTQYF. CDR3 DNA sequence: TGTGCCAGCAGCGCATCAGCGGGAGTCGAGACAGATACGCAGTATTTT.